This T cell receptor beta chain comes out of a study of immune characterization of retroperitoneal liposarcoma. The CDR3 sequence is 15 residues long. Germline V gene sequence: CDR1 WNHNN, CDR2 SYGVQD (reference sequence). The V gene lost 4 bases and the J gene lost 11 bases, with 23 bases spanning the gap. This clonotype was seen more than once but under ten times. TCRdb re-analysed the PCR reads in MiXCR, keeping a single row per CDR3 protein. The top ten hold approximately 9.7% of the sample, which has more than 9,500 distinct CDR3 sequences, approximately 28% seen once. The gene calls are TRBV10-1 and TRBJ2-5; perhaps TRBD2 as D (5 bases). This TCR derives from a female donor with retroperitoneal liposarcoma. Sequenced: tumor tissue. As DNA, the CDR3 is TGCGCCAGCAGTGCCTCAGAGGGCCCCTACAATGAGCAGTACTTC. Its protein product is CASSASEGPYNEQYF.